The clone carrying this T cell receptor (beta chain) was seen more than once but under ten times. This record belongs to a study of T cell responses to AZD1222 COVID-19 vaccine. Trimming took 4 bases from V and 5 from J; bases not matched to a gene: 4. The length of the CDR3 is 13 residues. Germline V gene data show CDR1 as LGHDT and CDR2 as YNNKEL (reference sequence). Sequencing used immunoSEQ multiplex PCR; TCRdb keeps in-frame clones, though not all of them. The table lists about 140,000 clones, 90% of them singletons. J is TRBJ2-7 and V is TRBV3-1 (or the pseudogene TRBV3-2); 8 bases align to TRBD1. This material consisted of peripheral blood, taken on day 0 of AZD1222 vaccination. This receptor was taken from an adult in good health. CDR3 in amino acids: CASSRQGRNEQYF. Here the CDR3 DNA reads TGTGCCAGCAGCCGACAGGGGCGAAACGAGCAGTACTTC.